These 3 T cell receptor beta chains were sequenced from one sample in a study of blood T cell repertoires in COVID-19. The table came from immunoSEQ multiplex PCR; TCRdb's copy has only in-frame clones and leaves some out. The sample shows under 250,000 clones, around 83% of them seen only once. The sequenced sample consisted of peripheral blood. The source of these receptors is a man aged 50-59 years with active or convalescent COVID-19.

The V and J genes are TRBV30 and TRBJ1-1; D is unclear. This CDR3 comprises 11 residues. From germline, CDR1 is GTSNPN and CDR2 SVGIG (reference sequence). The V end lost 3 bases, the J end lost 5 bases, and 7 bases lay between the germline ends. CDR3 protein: CAWRQKTEAFF. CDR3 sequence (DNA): TGTGCCTGGAGACAAAAGACTGAAGCTTTCTTT.

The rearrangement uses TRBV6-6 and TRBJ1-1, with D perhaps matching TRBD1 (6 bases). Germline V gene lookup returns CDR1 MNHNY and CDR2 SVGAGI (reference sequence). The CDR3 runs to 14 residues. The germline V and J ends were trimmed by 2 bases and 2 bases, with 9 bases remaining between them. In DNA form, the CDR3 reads TGTGCCAGCAGTTACGCAGGGGCTAACACTGAAGCTTTCTTT. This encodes CASSYAGANTEAFF.

CDR3 residues: CASSLSLTGGWGYTF. CDR3 bases: TGTGCCAGCAGCCTAAGTCTCACAGGGGGCTGGGGCTACACCTTC. V and J are TRBV3-1 (or the pseudogene TRBV3-2) and TRBJ1-2; 9 bases map to TRBD1. Trimming cost V 4 bases and J 8 bases; bases outside gene matches: 11. CDR1 and CDR2 from the germline V gene are LGHDT and YNNKEL (reference sequence). This CDR3 comprises 15 residues.